This TCR beta chain emerged from a study of blood T cell repertoires in COVID-19. Study at large: PBMCs, B-cell-depleted T cells, or T cells provided the cDNA or gDNA that made up the material.

The study drew participants aged about 18 to 89 years from approximately 25 US areas. It was within 2 weeks before study entry that exposed participants met a COVID-19 case. Here immunoSEQ multiplex PCR was the method, and the copy in TCRdb shows in-frame clones only, minus some. The sample yields fewer than 350,000 clones, 80% to 95% seen once. This receptor was identified in a man aged 40-49 years who had been exposed to COVID-19. What was sequenced was PBMCs or T cells enriched from blood (not recorded which).

The CDR3 nucleotides are TGTGCCTGGAACAAGGGAGGTTTTAGCAATCAGCCCCAGCATTTT. Its translation: CAWNKGGFSNQPQHF. This sequence joins TRBV30 and TRBJ1-5; D is unresolved. Trimming took off 4 bases at V and 0 bases at J, with 13 bases between the two ends. Germline values: CDR1 GTSNPN, CDR2 SVGIG (reference sequence). This CDR3 spans 15 amino acids.